The clone carrying this T cell receptor beta chain was picked up many times. This specimen comes from a study of T cell repertoires in cytomegalovirus infection. Overall study context: Public TCR beta signatures provided an indication of both CMV infection and a matching HLA type.

TCRdb called the reads again in MiXCR, with one record for every CDR3 protein. The sample has a few hundred thousand distinct CDR3 sequences; 18% are singletons. The ends were cut back, 6 bases at V and 3 bases at J, with 8 bases in the middle. CDR1 is MNHEY, CDR2 SVGEGT, per germline. CDR3 size: 12 residues. The source of this sequence is a human donor in good health (CMV status not recorded). Some clones in this sample may be carry-over from other donors' samples. Sequencing input: PBMCs. The chain recombines TRBV6-2 or TRBV6-3 with TRBJ1-2, with D hard to call. The CDR3: CASRTNYYGYTF. The DNA of the CDR3 is TGTGCCAGCAGGACCAACTACTATGGCTACACCTTC.